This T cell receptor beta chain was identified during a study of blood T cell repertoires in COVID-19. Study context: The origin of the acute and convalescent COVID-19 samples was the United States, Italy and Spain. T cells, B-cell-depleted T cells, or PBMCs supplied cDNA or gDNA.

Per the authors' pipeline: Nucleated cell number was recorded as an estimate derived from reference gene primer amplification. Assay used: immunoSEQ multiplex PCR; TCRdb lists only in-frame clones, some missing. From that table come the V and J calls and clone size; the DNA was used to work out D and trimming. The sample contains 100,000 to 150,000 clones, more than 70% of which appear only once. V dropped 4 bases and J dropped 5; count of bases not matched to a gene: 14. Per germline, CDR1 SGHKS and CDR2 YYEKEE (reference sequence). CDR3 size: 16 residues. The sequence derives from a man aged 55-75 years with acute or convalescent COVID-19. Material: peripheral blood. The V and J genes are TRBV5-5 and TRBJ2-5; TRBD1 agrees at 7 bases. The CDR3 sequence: CASSPETGSLWETQYF. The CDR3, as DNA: TGTGCCAGCAGCCCCGAGACAGGGTCGTTGTGGGAGACCCAGTACTTC.